This T cell receptor beta chain stems from a study of T cell responses to AZD1222 COVID-19 vaccine. Findings and caveats of the study: Vaccination with two AZD1222 doses was followed by a rise in Spike-specific TCR breadth and depth. It was only five to seven AZD1222 recipients who were seropositive at baseline. Possibly, clonal diversity was underestimated; donors were largely white British and included more females.

Between the trimmed V and J ends, which lost 4 bases and 0 bases, there was a span of 4 bases. The CDR3 runs to 14 residues. The V gene's germline CDR1 is MGHDK and CDR2 SYGVNS. Points on this clone: Its antigen remains unidentified.

The protocol was immunoSEQ multiplex PCR, while the TCRdb copy is restricted to in-frame clones and leaves out a portion. The table records just under 95,000 clones, about nine tenths of them present only once. The receptor's source is an adult in good health. This chain connects TRBV25-1 to TRBJ1-6; no reliable D call. The sample here was peripheral blood, taken on day 0 of AZD1222 vaccination. The CDR3 sequence is CASSGSSYNSPLHF. The CDR3 DNA sequence: TGTGCCAGCAGTGGAAGCTCCTATAATTCACCCCTCCACTTT.